The 19 T cell receptor beta chains below come from one sample, sequenced in a study of PD-1 blockade in classical Hodgkin lymphoma. There was relapse after autologous stem cell transplantation in every patient, and there was variation in brentuximab vedotin exposure. The table came from immunoSEQ multiplex PCR; TCRdb's copy has only in-frame clones and leaves some out. The sample comprises about 14,000 clones, about four fifths of which are singletons, and under 25% rests with the top ten. The sample in question was peripheral blood mononuclear cells (PBMCs), obtained at baseline. The receptors were gathered from a human donor with classical Hodgkin lymphoma.

The chain employs TRBV5-1 and TRBJ2-3, with 8 bases matching TRBD1. Germline V lookup: CDR1 SGHRS, CDR2 YFSETQ. The junction had 3 bases not matched to a gene; V was cut back by 3 bases and J by 0 bases. This CDR3 contains 15 residues. CDR3 DNA sequence: TGCGCCAGCAGCTACGGACAGGGCAGCACAGATACGCAGTATTTT. It yields the protein CASSYGQGSTDTQYF.

The gene calls are TRBV6-1 and TRBJ2-7; D is undetermined. The CDR3 runs to 13 residues. Germline CDR1 MNHNS, CDR2 SASEGT. The germline V and J ends were trimmed by 2 bases and 1 base, with 6 bases remaining between them. The CDR3 loop reads CASSEYASYEQYF. The CDR3 bases are TGTGCCAGCAGTGAATATGCGTCCTACGAGCAGTACTTC.

This clone has only one observation. The rearrangement joins TRBV19 to TRBJ1-2; D uncertain. Germline loops: CDR1 LNHDA, CDR2 SQIVND (reference sequence). The CDR3 consists of 13 residues. V was shortened by 7 bases and J by 4 bases, with 13 bases between the two germline ends. The CDR3 protein is CASTGVPGYGYTF. The CDR3, as DNA: TGTGCCAGTACAGGAGTCCCAGGCTATGGCTACACCTTC.

V gene TRBV7-9 combines with J gene TRBJ1-4; D is perhaps TRBD1 (5 bases). The CDR3 sequence is 15 residues long. The V gene lost 7 bases and the J gene lost 5 bases, with 17 bases spanning the gap. Germline V lookup: CDR1 SEHNR, CDR2 FQNEAQ (reference sequence). The CDR3 is CASNRGAGLNEKLFF. The CDR3 nucleotides read TGTGCCAGCAACCGAGGGGCAGGCTTGAATGAAAAACTGTTTTTT.

V and J are TRBV19 and TRBJ1-4, with D tentatively TRBD1 (5 bases). The CDR3 length is 12 residues. Trimming took off 4 bases at V and 8 bases at J, with 8 bases between the two ends. In germline, CDR1 is LNHDA, CDR2 SQIVND (reference sequence). CDR3 region: CASSSNREKLFF. The CDR3 DNA follows: TGTGCCAGTAGTAGTAACAGGGAAAAACTGTTTTTT. Based on the CDR3 plus reference TRBV19 and TRBJ1-4, the full variable domain is DGGITQSPKYLFRKEGQNVTLSCEQNLNHDAMYWYRQDPGQGLRLIYYSQIVNDFQKGDIAEGYSVSREKKESFPLTVTSAQKNPTAFYLCASSSNREKLFFGSGTQLSVL.

The chain employs TRBV7-7 and TRBJ2-1; 7 nucleotides match TRBD1. The CDR3 totals 14 residues. The germline CDR1 and CDR2 sequences are SSHAT and FNYEAQ (reference sequence). After removal of 2 bases from V and 8 bases from J, the junction contained 6 bases not matched to a gene. DNA for the CDR3: TGTGCCAGCAGCTTATCCCCGACAGGGTATGAGCAGTTCTTC. Translated, it gives CASSLSPTGYEQFF. Filled out from reference TRBV7-7 and TRBJ2-1, the complete variable domain reads GAGVSQSPRYKVTKRGQDVTLRCDPISSHATLYWYQQALGQGPEFLTYFNYEAQPDKSGLPSDRFSAERPEGSISTLTIQRTEQRDSAMYRCASSLSPTGYEQFFGPGTRLTVL.

Turning to this clone: Other DNA variants within this sample encode the same CDR3. V gene TRBV19 combines with J gene TRBJ1-2; D is perhaps TRBD1 (6 bases). CDR3 size: 10 residues. Per germline, CDR1 LNHDA and CDR2 SQIVND (reference sequence). With 9 bases removed from V and 6 bases from J, the gap between germline ends came to 8 bases. The CDR3 protein is CASKGDGYTF. The CDR3 DNA is TGTGCCAGCAAGGGGGATGGCTACACCTTC.

In this sample, this clone turned up a few times. The V gene is TRBV5-8, the J gene TRBJ1-2, with TRBD1 matching 9 bases. J lost 6 bases, V lost 4 bases, and 13 bases had no gene match. The germline V gene encodes CDR1 SGHTS and CDR2 YDEGEE. The CDR3 spans 16 residues. The CDR3 nucleotides read TGTGCCAGCAGCCCCATTCGGGACAGGGAAGGCCATGGCTACACCTTC. Amino acid sequence: CASSPIRDREGHGYTF.

This chain joins TRBV7-2 and TRBJ1-2; D remains unclear. V was clipped by 5 bases and J by 5 bases, with 9 bases between them. The CDR3 is made up of 12 amino acids. Germline V lookup: CDR1 SGHTA, CDR2 FQGNSA. CDR3 sequence reads: CASSITRYGYTF. The CDR3 nucleotides read TGTGCCAGCAGCATCACACGGTATGGCTACACCTTC.

This clone counts as large (0.1 to 1%). The chain links TRBV5-5 to TRBJ1-2; D not certain. The CDR3 contains 13 residues. The ends were cut back, 5 bases at V and 2 bases at J, with 10 bases in the middle. In germline, CDR1 is SGHKS, CDR2 YYEKEE (reference sequence). In nucleotides, the CDR3 is TGTGCCAGCAGAACTCAGGAAAACTATGGCTACACCTTC. Translation: CASRTQENYGYTF.

The chain has TRBV5-4 and TRBJ2-7; 8 bases agree with TRBD1. The J segment lost 11 bases and the V segment lost 5 bases, leaving 15 bases of the junction unmatched. Germline V CDR1 and CDR2: SGHNT, YYREEE (reference sequence). CDR3 size: 14 residues. In nucleotides, the CDR3 is TGTGCCAGCAGTTACTCCGGGACAGGCATGGGGGAGTACTTC. It yields the protein CASSYSGTGMGEYF.

V gene TRBV7-2 combines with J gene TRBJ1-2, with TRBD1 identical over 8 bases. From germline, CDR1 is SGHTA and CDR2 FQGNSA. The CDR3 has 15 amino acids. The V segment lost 2 bases and the J segment 5 bases; nucleotides outside the gene matches: 7. The CDR3 coding sequence is TGTGCCAGCAGCTTACTCCAGGGGGCTGGATATGGCTACACCTTC. Translating it yields CASSLLQGAGYGYTF.

Of note for this clone: Different DNA sequences within this sample yield the same CDR3. The rearrangement uses TRBV18 and TRBJ2-2, with 9 bases fitting TRBD1. Germline assignment: CDR1 KGHSH and CDR2 LQKENI. Unmatched junction bases numbered 1, after V lost 0 bases and J lost 2 bases. There are 16 residues in the CDR3. CDR3 DNA: TGTGCCAGCTCACCACCGACAGGGGGAAACACCGGGGAGCTGTTTTTT. Amino acids: CASSPPTGGNTGELFF.

The chain is built from TRBV5-1 and TRBJ2-5; 9 bases line up with TRBD2. There are 16 residues in the CDR3. Trimming took 1 base from V and 1 from J; bases not matched to a gene: 5. Germline values: CDR1 SGHRS, CDR2 YFSETQ. CDR3 coding DNA: TGCGCCAGCAGCTTGAGTCTAGCGGGACCCCAAGAGACCCAGTACTTC. It is translated as CASSLSLAGPQETQYF.

The table lists this clone with a count of one. J is TRBJ2-1 and V is TRBV9; D ambiguous. The CDR3 spans 13 residues. With 0 bases removed from V and 5 bases from J, the gap between germline ends came to 6 bases. Looked up from germline, CDR1 is SGDLS and CDR2 is YYNGEE. The CDR3 nucleotides read TGTGCCAGCAGCGTAGACTGGAACAATGAGCAGTTCTTC. Protein sequence: CASSVDWNNEQFF.

CDR3 nucleotides: TGCAGCGCTGGGGCCTTCAGCAATGAGCAGTTCTTC. It encodes CSAGAFSNEQFF. The rearrangement uses TRBV29-1 and TRBJ2-1; tentative D call: TRBD1 (5 bases). Trimming stripped 7 bases from V and 6 bases from J, with 13 bases between. CDR3 size: 12 residues. Per germline, CDR1 SQVTM and CDR2 ANQGSEA.

V and J are TRBV12-5 and TRBJ2-7, with a weak D call TRBD1 (6 bases). The CDR3 is 18 residues long. Germline loops: CDR1 LGHNT, CDR2 FRNRAP. The V end lost 2 bases, the J end lost 7 bases, and 27 bases lay between the germline ends. The CDR3: CASGLKMWGTQTVREQYF. The CDR3 nucleotides read TGTGCTAGTGGTTTGAAAATGTGGGGGACACAGACAGTTCGTGAGCAGTACTTC.

By sample fraction, this clone is hyperexpanded. Different DNA sequences within this sample yield the same CDR3. V gene TRBV4-1 combines with J gene TRBJ1-1, with a weak D call TRBD1 (6 bases). The CDR3 spans 14 residues. The germline gives CDR1 MGHRA, CDR2 YSYEKL. V dropped 5 bases and J dropped 1 base, with 11 bases sitting between them. The CDR3 DNA reads as TGCGCCAGCAGCACTCGGACAGAGAACACTGAAGCTTTCTTT. Amino acids: CASSTRTENTEAFF.

The chain uses TRBV18 and TRBJ2-1; 11 bases map to TRBD1. Germline V lookup: CDR1 KGHSH, CDR2 LQKENI. The CDR3 runs 14 residues. J lost 3 bases, V lost 8 bases, and 3 bases had no gene match. The CDR3 coding sequence is TGTGCCAGCACGGGACAGGGGGACTACAATGAGCAGTTCTTC. Residues: CASTGQGDYNEQFF.